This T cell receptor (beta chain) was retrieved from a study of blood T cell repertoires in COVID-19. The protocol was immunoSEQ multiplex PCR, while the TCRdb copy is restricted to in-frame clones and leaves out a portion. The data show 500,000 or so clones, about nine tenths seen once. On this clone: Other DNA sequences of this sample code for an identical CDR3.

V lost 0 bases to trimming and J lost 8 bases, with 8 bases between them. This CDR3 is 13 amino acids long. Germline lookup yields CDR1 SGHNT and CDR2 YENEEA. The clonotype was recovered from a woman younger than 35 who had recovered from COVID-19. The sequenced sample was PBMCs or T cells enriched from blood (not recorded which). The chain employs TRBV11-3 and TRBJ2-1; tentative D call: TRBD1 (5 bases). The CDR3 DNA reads TGTGCCAGCAGCTTAGACAGGGTCGATGAGCAGTTCTTC. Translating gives CASSLDRVDEQFF.